The 20 T cell receptor beta chains in this list originate from one sample, sequenced in a study of prognosis after radiotherapy for stage I lung cancer. By two-round multiplex PCR, the TCR beta CDR3 was amplified from genomic DNA. Used in first-round PCR were primers specific to each TRBV and TRBJ gene. One entry per CDR3 protein results from TCRdb running MiXCR on the multiplex PCR reads. The table has just over 30,000 distinct CDR3 sequences, 32% seen once. The specimen was PBMCs, collected before or after stereotactic body radiation therapy (not recorded which). The receptor set was obtained from a donor of 50 years or more with non-small cell lung cancer.

This clonotype was found many times. The V and J genes are TRBV30 and TRBJ1-6, with D unresolved. Germline V gene sequence: CDR1 GTSNPN, CDR2 SVGIG (reference sequence). The V end was cut by 0 bases, the J end by 10 bases, with 16 bases between. This CDR3 comprises 15 residues. The CDR3 nucleotides read TGTGCCTGGAGTGTCGCGGGCGTCTGGGGATCACCCCTCCACTTT. Its translation is CAWSVAGVWGSPLHF.

The chain couples TRBV12-3 or TRBV12-4 to TRBJ2-7; D is perhaps TRBD2 (6 bases). V was shortened by 10 bases and J by 2 bases, with 24 bases between the two germline ends. The CDR3 spans 16 residues. CDR3 sequence (DNA): TGTGCCACCGCCCCGCACGGAGGGAGTATCACCTACGAGCAGTACTTC. It specifies CATAPHGGSITYEQYF.

This clonotype was counted at least ten times. The V and J genes are TRBV9 and TRBJ2-1; D possibly corresponds to TRBD1 (11 bases). V was pared by 4 bases and J by 0 bases, with 26 bases between. The CDR3 has 20 residues. From germline, CDR1 is SGDLS and CDR2 YYNGEE. The CDR3 DNA reads as TGTGCCAGCAGCCACCCCGGGACAGGGGGACTAGCGAGCTCCTACAATGAGCAGTTCTTC. Its protein is CASSHPGTGGLASSYNEQFF. Combining the CDR3 with reference TRBV9 and TRBJ2-1 gives the whole variable domain DSGVTQTPKHLITATGQRVTLRCSPRSGDLSVYWYQQSLDQGLQFLIQYYNGEERAKGNILERFSAQQFPDLHSELNLSSLELGDSALYFCASSHPGTGGLASSYNEQFFGPGTRLTVL.

This clonotype has a count of ten or more. The rearrangement joins TRBV2 to TRBJ2-7; TRBD2 agrees at 10 bases. The V gene's germline CDR1 is SNHLY and CDR2 FYNNEI. V gave up 8 bases and J gave up 6 bases; unmatched junction bases: 10. This CDR3 comprises 14 residues. CDR3 region: CASHFEREGPEQYF. The DNA of the CDR3 is TGTGCCAGCCACTTCGAGCGGGAGGGTCCCGAGCAGTACTTC.

CDR3 sequence (DNA): TGTGCCAGCAGTAGTTTAAGGGTAACTGAAAAACTGTTTTTT. Translated, it gives CASSSLRVTEKLFF. The chain has TRBV2 and TRBJ1-4; D is uncertain. Trimming cost V 5 bases and J 7 bases, with 14 bases left between them. This CDR3 is built from 14 residues. Germline assignment: CDR1 SNHLY and CDR2 FYNNEI.

The table lists this clonotype with many counts. The chain combines TRBV6-5 with TRBJ2-3; D not certain. There are 12 residues in the CDR3. CDR1 and CDR2 from the germline V gene are MNHEY and SVGAGI. V was cut by 4 bases and J by 4 bases, with 6 bases left in between. CDR3 sequence (DNA): TGTGCCAGCAGTTTTCAGGCAGATACGCAGTATTTT. Its protein is CASSFQADTQYF.

A remark on this clonotype: An end of the junction differs from the germline gene, which may be a read error. This chain uses TRBV7-9 with TRBJ2-1, with D perhaps TRBD2 (6 bases). Germline CDR1 is SEHNR and CDR2 is FQNEAQ (reference sequence). The CDR3 is 16 residues long. The CDR3, as DNA: TGCGCCAGCAGCTTTATATCGGGAGAACGGTACAATGAGCAGTTCTTC. Protein: CASSFISGERYNEQFF.

Many counts were recorded for this clonotype. The chain carries TRBV9 and TRBJ2-1; D remains ambiguous. Germline CDR1 SGDLS, CDR2 YYNGEE. This CDR3 has 11 amino acids. Trimming cost V 4 bases and J 8 bases, with 7 bases left between them. CDR3 region: CASSPGHEQFF. The CDR3 DNA sequence: TGTGCCAGCAGCCCCGGACATGAGCAGTTCTTC.

CDR3 DNA sequence: TGTGCCAGCAGCTTAGGTAGGACAGGCGTGATGGAGACCCAGTACTTC. Encoded protein: CASSLGRTGVMETQYF. This rearrangement joins TRBV7-2 to TRBJ2-5, with 7 bases that match TRBD1. J lost 5 bases, V lost 1 base, and 10 bases had no gene match. This CDR3 spans 16 amino acids. The germline gives CDR1 SGHTA, CDR2 FQGNSA.

Note on this clonotype: The conserved phenylalanine or tryptophan is not found at the CDR3 terminus, so this likely reflects a read error. This chain links TRBV24-1 with TRBJ1-2; D is undetermined. Germline lookup yields CDR1 KGHDR and CDR2 SFDVKD. The CDR3 has 12 amino acids. CDR3 coding DNA: TGTGCCACCAGTGCGCCCGACTATTGCTACACCCTC. The encoded protein is CATSAPDYCYTL.

The rearrangement links TRBV20-1 to TRBJ1-2; D possibly corresponds to TRBD1 (5 bases). Looked up from germline, CDR1 is DFQATT and CDR2 is SNEGSKA (reference sequence). V was clipped by 1 base and J by 8 bases, with 8 bases between them. This CDR3 comprises 11 residues. CDR3 in amino acids: CSARGGGGYTF. The CDR3 DNA reads as TGCAGTGCTAGAGGGGGGGGAGGCTACACCTTC.

This clonotype was recorded at least ten times. The V call is TRBV5-1, the J call TRBJ2-1; 10 bases map to TRBD2. The CDR3 covers 17 residues. V trimming: 1 base; J trimming: 4 bases; junction bases outside the gene matches: 8. CDR1 and CDR2 from the germline V gene are SGHRS and YFSETQ. As DNA, the CDR3 is TGCGCCAGCAGCTTGTACCTAGCGGGGGTACTTTACAATGAGCAGTTCTTC. Translating it yields CASSLYLAGVLYNEQFF.

A note on this clonotype: With a much larger clone just one base away, this may be a read error. The chain links TRBV29-1 to TRBJ2-5; tentative D call: TRBD1 (5 bases). CDR1 and CDR2 from the germline V gene are SQVTM and ANQGSEA. Trimming cost V 4 bases and J 4 bases, with 16 bases left between them. The CDR3 length is 14 residues. The chain's CDR3 is CSVVVRAGIETQYF. As DNA, the CDR3 is TGCAGCGTTGTCGTAAGGGCAGGGATAGAGACCCAGTACTTC. The full variable domain, with the rest looked up from reference TRBV29-1 and TRBJ2-5, is SAVISQKPSRDICQRGTSLTIQCQVDSQVTMMFWYRQQPGQSLTLIATANQGSEATYESGFVIDKFPISRPNLTFSTLTVSNMSPEDSSIYLCSVVVRAGIETQYFGPGTRLLVL.

Comments on this clonotype: It is likely a read error: a sequence one base away is far more abundant. The chain couples TRBV2 to TRBJ2-7; D possibly uses TRBD1 or TRBD2 (5 bases each). Judging by the DNA end, TRBJ2-1 fits better; the J call may be wrong. The CDR3 totals 15 residues. From germline, CDR1 is SNHLY and CDR2 FYNNEI. CDR3 residues: CASRLGTPANNEQFF. The CDR3 bases are TGTGCCAGCAGGCTCGGGACCCCTGCGAACAATGAGCAGTTCTTC.

This clonotype was observed at least ten times. V gene TRBV7-3 combines with J gene TRBJ2-7, with 9 bases identical to TRBD2. With V trimmed by 7 bases and J by 2 bases, 3 bases remained unmatched. Germline loops: CDR1 SGHTA, CDR2 FQGTGA. The CDR3 consists of 13 residues. The CDR3 sequence: CASKASGTYEQYF. CDR3 DNA: TGTGCCAGCAAGGCTAGCGGGACCTACGAGCAGTACTTC.

This clonotype was recorded many times. The chain uses TRBV9 and TRBJ2-1, with 8 positions matching TRBD2. Per the germline V gene, CDR1 is SGDLS and CDR2 is YYNGEE. Trimming at V came to 0 bases and at J to 9 bases, leaving 5 bases not matched to a gene. This CDR3 contains 14 residues. CDR3 amino acids: CASSVEAGAGEQFF. In nucleotides, the CDR3 is TGTGCCAGCAGCGTAGAAGCGGGAGCTGGTGAGCAGTTCTTC.

On this clonotype: Just one base apart from a much larger clone, this may be a read error. The chain uses TRBV10-3 and TRBJ1-6; D is possibly TRBD1 (6 bases). There are 16 residues in the CDR3. The V gene's germline CDR1 is ENHRY and CDR2 SYGVKD. V was clipped by 0 bases and J by 9 bases, with 15 bases between them. The chain's CDR3 is CAISESTAGVGSPLHF. The CDR3, as DNA: TGTGCCATCAGTGAGTCGACGGCAGGGGTGGGTTCACCCCTCCACTTT.

This clonotype was picked up one time. This chain links TRBV6-2 or TRBV6-3 with TRBJ2-2; 9 bases agree with TRBD1. The CDR3 contains 17 residues. The germline gives CDR1 MNHEY, CDR2 SVGEGT. J was trimmed by 5 bases and V by 2 bases; bases with no gene match: 9. The DNA of the CDR3 is TGTGCCAGCAGTTACCCCTGGACAGGGGATCGGACCGGGGAGCTGTTTTTT. Protein product: CASSYPWTGDRTGELFF.

This clonotype was seen repeatedly, ten times or more. The V call is TRBV7-3, the J call TRBJ2-1; D is perhaps TRBD1 (6 bases). This CDR3 is 12 amino acids long. Germline V gives CDR1 SGHTA, CDR2 FQGTGA. Trimming removed 4 bases from V and 9 bases from J, with 10 bases in between. CDR3 nucleotides: TGTGCCAGCAGCTACGTAGGGGGTGAGCAGTTCTTC. It is translated as CASSYVGGEQFF. The entire variable domain, with the rest obtained from reference TRBV7-3 and TRBJ2-1, is as follows: GAGVSQTPSNKVTEKGKYVELRCDPISGHTALYWYRQSLGQGPEFLIYFQGTGAADDSGLPNDRFFAVRPEGSVSTLKIQRTERGDSAVYLCASSYVGGEQFFGPGTRLTVL.

In its sample, this clonotype was seen many times. The V gene is TRBV5-1, the J gene TRBJ1-1; D call uncertain. V was shortened by 3 bases and J by 5 bases, with 14 bases between the two germline ends. CDR1 and CDR2 from the germline V gene are SGHRS and YFSETQ. The CDR3 has 14 residues. The CDR3 loop is CASSSRGGWTEAFF. For the CDR3, the DNA is TGCGCCAGCAGCTCCCGTGGTGGCTGGACTGAAGCTTTCTTT.